Listed below are T cell receptor beta chains from one sample, sequenced in a study of blood T cell repertoires in COVID-19. The data were produced by immunoSEQ multiplex PCR, yet TCRdb's version contains in-frame clones alone and is incomplete. Among approximately 200,000 clones, about 87% were seen once, and the ten largest hold 3.5% to 4.5%. Sequenced material: peripheral blood. These receptors were obtained from a woman aged 25 to 39 with acute or convalescent COVID-19. CDR3s include the opening cysteine and the closing phenylalanine or tryptophan. A D gene is named only where the DNA matches it firmly. Clone size is given for some rows only: seen once, a few or many times, or a class if the clone is expanded.

clone size	V gene	J gene	CDR3 length	D gene	CDR3 DNA	CDR3 protein
-	TRBV14	TRBJ1-1	15	TRBD1	TGTGCCAGCAGCCTATCGCGGACAGGGAACACTGAAGCTTTCTTT	CASSLSRTGNTEAFF
-	TRBV5-4	TRBJ2-7	13	TRBD2	TGTGCCAGCAGCTTGGAAGCGGGAGACGAGCAGTACTTC	CASSLEAGDEQYF
-	TRBV3-1/TRBV3-2	TRBJ2-1	13	-	TGTGCCAGCAGCCAAGGACTATCTAATGAGCAGTTCTTC	CASSQGLSNEQFF
-	TRBV6-2/TRBV6-3	TRBJ1-2	15	-	TGTGCCAGCAGTCGAATGGGCCAGCAACTCCCTGGCTACACCTTC	CASSRMGQQLPGYTF
-	TRBV12-3/TRBV12-4	TRBJ2-7	13	-	TGTGCCAGCAGGCCCGGGAACACCTGGGAGCAGTACTTC	CASRPGNTWEQYF
-	TRBV7-2	TRBJ2-3	15	-	TGTGCCAGCAGCTCTAAGAGTAGTTGGACAGATACGCAGTATTTT	CASSSKSSWTDTQYF
-	TRBV19	TRBJ2-7	11	-	TGTGCCAGTTCCCGGTTCTACGAGCAGTACTTC	CASSRFYEQYF
-	TRBV6-2/TRBV6-3	TRBJ2-2	15	-	TGTGCCAGCAGCCCTCATAGAACGAACACCGGGGAGCTGTTTTTT	CASSPHRTNTGELFF
-	TRBV11-2	TRBJ2-7	16	TRBD2	TGTGCCAGCAGTCCCGTAGGGGCGGGAGGGCTCGAGGAGCAGTACTTC	CASSPVGAGGLEEQYF
-	TRBV18	TRBJ1-3	14	-	TGTGCCAGCTCACCTTCAGGGGAGAAAAACACCATATATTTT	CASSPSGEKNTIYF
-	TRBV10-3	TRBJ2-3	13	-	TGTGCCATCAGGCCCCAGGCCACAGATACGCAGTATTTT	CAIRPQATDTQYF
-	TRBV5-1	TRBJ2-3	16	TRBD1	TGCGCCAGCAGCTTGTTCAGACAGGGAAGCACAGATACGCAGTATTTT	CASSLFRQGSTDTQYF
-	TRBV28	TRBJ1-2	11	-	-	CASSFGEGYTF
-	TRBV14	TRBJ2-7	13	-	TGTGCCAGCAGCCAAGACTACAGCTACGAGCAGTACTTC	CASSQDYSYEQYF
-	TRBV25-1	TRBJ2-6	16	-	TGTGCCAGCAGTGAAGTCAAGGGGTCTGGGGCCAACGTCCTGACTTTC	CASSEVKGSGANVLTF
-	TRBV24-1	TRBJ2-3	14	-	TGTGCCACCAGCGACCCTTGGAGGTCAGATACGCAGTATTTT	CATSDPWRSDTQYF
few	TRBV5-1	TRBJ1-4	18	TRBD1	TGCGCCAGCAGCTTGGCACCGGGACAGGGTGCAACTAATGAAAAACTGTTTTTT	CASSLAPGQGATNEKLFF
-	TRBV5-4	TRBJ1-4	13	-	TGTGCCAGCAGCTTGTGGGGGCTCGAAAAACTGTTTTTT	CASSLWGLEKLFF
-	TRBV2	TRBJ2-3	16	-	TGTGCCACCCCCAAGGGGCGCACTCCTAGCACAGATACGCAGTATTTT	CATPKGRTPSTDTQYF
-	TRBV28	TRBJ2-1	12	-	TGTGCCAGCAGTTTAGGACTGAACGAGCAGTTCTTC	CASSLGLNEQFF
-	TRBV5-4	TRBJ2-1	15	-	TGTGCCAGCACCCTCCGGGCGGGGTCCTACAATGAGCAGTTCTTC	CASTLRAGSYNEQFF
-	TRBV6-5	TRBJ1-1	12	-	TGTGCCAGCCTAGTCAGATTTGCTGAAGCTTTCTTT	CASLVRFAEAFF
-	TRBV18	TRBJ1-2	16	-	TGTGCCAGCTCACCTATCCCCCGGGGAGGTGCAAGTGGCTACACCTTC	CASSPIPRGGASGYTF
-	TRBV6-5	TRBJ2-2	14	-	TGTGCCAGCAAATATAACTGGAGGACCGGGGAGCTGTTTTTT	CASKYNWRTGELFF
-	TRBV7-8	TRBJ2-7	13	-	TGTGCCAGCAGCCATGCAGGGGCCTACGAGCAGTACTTC	CASSHAGAYEQYF